The 6 T cell receptor beta chains listed next were all sequenced from one sample in a study of blood T cell repertoires in COVID-19. Some clones are missing from TCRdb's copy, which holds only in-frame ones; the method was immunoSEQ multiplex PCR. The sample yields 180,000 or so clones, around 86% seen once. Sequencing was performed on peripheral blood. These receptors were taken from a man in his forties with acute or convalescent COVID-19.

This clone was observed a handful of times. The chain carries TRBV27 and TRBJ2-2, with D unclear. The CDR3 has 12 amino acids. V was trimmed by 6 bases and J by 6 bases, leaving 8 bases between them. The germline V gene has CDR1 MNHEY and CDR2 SMNVEV (reference sequence). CDR3: CASSRLPGELFF. CDR3 coding DNA: TGTGCCAGCAGCCGACTTCCCGGGGAGCTGTTTTTT.

This sequence joins TRBV7-3 and TRBJ1-1, with TRBD1 matching over 8 bases. There are 13 residues in the CDR3. The germline gives CDR1 SGHTA, CDR2 FQGTGA. V lost 3 bases and J lost 6; bases outside the gene matches: 3. The chain's CDR3 is CASSFHRGSEAFF. Written as DNA, the CDR3 is TGTGCCAGCAGCTTCCACAGGGGGTCTGAAGCTTTCTTT.

V and J are TRBV12-3 or TRBV12-4 and TRBJ1-1; 7 bases are shared with TRBD1. V gave up 5 bases and J gave up 8 bases; unmatched junction bases: 5. This CDR3 is 12 amino acids long. The CDR3 protein is CASSEQTGEAFF. The CDR3, as DNA: TGTGCCAGCAGTGAACAGACAGGGGAAGCTTTCTTT.

The CDR3 DNA is TGTGCCAGCAGCTTAGATTTCGGCGTAGGGGGCAACACTGAAGCTTTCTTT. It is translated as CASSLDFGVGGNTEAFF. This chain links TRBV11-2 with TRBJ1-1, with TRBD1 matching 7 bases. CDR3 size: 17 residues. Losses at the gene ends were 0 bases for V and 2 bases for J; bases not matched to a gene: 9. Germline-derived CDR1 and CDR2 are SGHAT and FQNNGV.

This chain connects TRBV2 to TRBJ2-1, with 10 bases matching TRBD2. Germline CDR1 reads SNHLY; CDR2 reads FYNNEI. Unmatched junction bases numbered 14, after V lost 11 bases and J lost 7 bases. The CDR3 sequence is 15 residues long. CDR3 nucleotide sequence: TGTGCCTCCCGCCGGGCGGCTAGCGGGGGAAATGAGCAGTTCTTC. Protein: CASRRAASGGNEQFF.

The J gene is TRBJ1-5, the V gene TRBV28; no definite D call. CDR1 and CDR2 (germline): MDHEN, SYDVKM. This CDR3 region has 14 residues. Trimming took off 10 bases at V and 2 bases at J, with 15 bases between the two ends. The CDR3 bases are TGTGCCACCTCAAGGGAGTGGGGCAATCAGCCCCAGCATTTT. This gives the protein CATSREWGNQPQHF.